A selection of T cell receptor beta chains follows, all from one sample in a study of glioma-infiltrating T cells. Using its own MiXCR run on the multiplex PCR reads, TCRdb lists one record per CDR3 protein. The table has a few hundred thousand distinct CDR3 sequences, 41% seen once. Sequences were obtained from glioma tissue, nonneoplastic brain tissue, or PBMCs (not recorded which). Receptors originate from a human donor with low-grade glioma or glioblastoma, undergoing nonglioma brain surgery, or in good health (not recorded which). The CDR3 runs from the conserved cysteine through the conserved F or W. The order of the fields is V gene, CDR3 protein.

>TRBV4-1
CASSLGLAGAASTDTQYF
>TRBV28
CASSLGALAGRTDTQYF
>TRBV7-9
CASSFSSPNEKLFF
>TRBV5-4
CASSSNDRGQFSEAFF
>TRBV18
CASSPTGVTEAFF
>TRBV28
CASSLSDGTRYTF
>TRBV20-1
CSTRETQYF
>TRBV7-9
CASSPLPIYSNGYTF
>TRBV20-1
CSARDLGKYGYTF
>TRBV7-2
CASSLRLDTQYF
>TRBV28
CASRPDRVLREQYF
>TRBV12-3/TRBV12-4
CASSVDSRKNIQYF
>TRBV18
CASSPPDSPGELFF
>TRBV28
CASISGHSYNEQFF
>TRBV20-1
CSARDRVLAGVEQFF
>TRBV28
CASSLLGGWGTEASF
>TRBV20-1
CSSVQGQLDEKLFF
>TRBV28
CASTSGDYSNQPQHF
>TRBV6-2/TRBV6-3
CASDSGPAGTGELFF
>TRBV6-2/TRBV6-3
CASSVRGGGIYEQYF
>TRBV2
CASSAGMIGTGYTQYF
>TRBV4-2
CASSLQRDTGELFF